The 8 T cell receptor beta chains below all came from one sample that was sequenced in a study of blood T cell repertoires in COVID-19. Using immunoSEQ multiplex PCR, the repertoire was profiled, and TCRdb retains in-frame clones only, with some absent. This table holds 150,000 to 180,000 clones, about 85% found once. The sample consisted of peripheral blood. The receptors were sampled from a woman aged 60-75 years with COVID-19, enrolled during active disease.

This clone was observed a handful of times. The chain has TRBV6-5 and TRBJ2-7; 9 nucleotides agree with TRBD1. Trimming cost V 6 bases and J 5 bases; bases outside gene matches: 11. Per germline, CDR1 MNHEY and CDR2 SVGAGI. This CDR3 has 15 amino acids. In DNA, the CDR3 is TGTGCCAGCAGCAGCCAGGGGACAGGGAACCACGAGCAGTACTTC. It encodes CASSSQGTGNHEQYF.

The rearrangement joins TRBV2 to TRBJ1-2; no clear D. Germline V gene data show CDR1 as SNHLY and CDR2 as FYNNEI. This CDR3 comprises 15 residues. The V and J ends lost 3 bases and 4 bases respectively, with 15 bases between them. For the CDR3, the DNA is TGTGCCAGCAGTGATGGGAGTCCGGGTATCTATGGCTACACCTTC. Translating it yields CASSDGSPGIYGYTF.

The chain links TRBV5-1 to TRBJ1-2; 12 positions match TRBD1. Germline V gene sequence: CDR1 SGHRS, CDR2 YFSETQ. This CDR3 is 15 amino acids long. The V and J ends lost 7 bases and 4 bases, in that order; junction bases with no gene match: 8. Here the CDR3 reads CASLPGTGGGYGYTF. CDR3 nucleotide sequence: TGCGCCAGCCTCCCCGGGACAGGGGGCGGCTATGGCTACACCTTC.

The rearrangement uses TRBV19 and TRBJ1-6; D gene unclear. The V end was cut by 5 bases, the J end by 0 bases, with 11 bases between. This CDR3 contains 16 residues. Per the germline V gene, CDR1 is LNHDA and CDR2 is SQIVND (reference sequence). CDR3 residues: CASSEPGFSYNSPLHF. DNA for the CDR3: TGTGCCAGTAGTGAACCAGGCTTCTCCTATAATTCACCCCTCCACTTT.

The chain combines TRBV7-3 with TRBJ1-1; 8 nucleotides align to TRBD1. The CDR3 consists of 15 residues. Germline trimming cut 5 bases from V and 1 base from J; bases unmatched to any gene: 6. Germline lookup yields CDR1 SGHTA and CDR2 FQGTGA. In DNA, the CDR3 is TGTGCCAGCAGCATCAGGGGGCAAGGGAACACTGAAGCTTTCTTT. Its protein is CASSIRGQGNTEAFF.

This clone was detected once. This chain uses TRBV5-1 with TRBJ1-3; D is uncertain. Trimming pared 1 base from V and 3 bases from J, leaving 14 bases between. The CDR3 has 16 amino acids. The germline CDR1 and CDR2 sequences are SGHRS and YFSETQ. Written as DNA, the CDR3 is TGCGCCAGCAGCTTGTCCCGGGCACTAGATGGAAACACCATATATTTT. Protein: CASSLSRALDGNTIYF.

This chain uses TRBV9 with TRBJ2-3; D perhaps matches TRBD1 (5 bases). The CDR3 covers 17 residues. Germline V gene lookup returns CDR1 SGDLS and CDR2 YYNGEE. Trimming removed 0 bases from V and 5 bases from J, with 19 bases in between. The CDR3 sequence: CASSVAKGKDPRDTQYF. In DNA form, the CDR3 reads TGTGCCAGCAGCGTAGCTAAGGGGAAGGACCCCAGAGATACGCAGTATTTT.

The chain joins TRBV10-3 to TRBJ2-5; the D is unclear. From germline, CDR1 is ENHRY and CDR2 SYGVKD. CDR3 size: 12 residues. Between the trimmed V and J ends, which lost 4 bases and 4 bases, there was a span of 7 bases. The CDR3 is CAISGNGETQYF. As DNA, the CDR3 is TGTGCCATCAGTGGTAACGGAGAGACCCAGTACTTC.